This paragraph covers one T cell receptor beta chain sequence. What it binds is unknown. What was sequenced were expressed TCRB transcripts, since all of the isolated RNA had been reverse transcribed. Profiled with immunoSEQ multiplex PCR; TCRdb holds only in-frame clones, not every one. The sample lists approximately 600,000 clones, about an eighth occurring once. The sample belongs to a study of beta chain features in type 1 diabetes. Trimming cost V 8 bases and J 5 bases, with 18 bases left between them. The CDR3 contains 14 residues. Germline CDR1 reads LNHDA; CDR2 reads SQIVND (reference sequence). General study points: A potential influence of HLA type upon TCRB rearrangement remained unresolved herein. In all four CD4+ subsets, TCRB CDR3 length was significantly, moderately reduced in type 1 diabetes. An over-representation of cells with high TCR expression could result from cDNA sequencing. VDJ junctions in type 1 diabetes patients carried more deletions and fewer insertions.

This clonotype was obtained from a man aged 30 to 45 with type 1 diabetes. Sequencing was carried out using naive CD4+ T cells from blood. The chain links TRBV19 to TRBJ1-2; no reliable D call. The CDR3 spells CASFNSGGPYGYTF. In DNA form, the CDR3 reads TGTGCCAGTTTTAACAGCGGAGGGCCTTATGGCTACACCTTC.